The 21 T cell receptor beta chains in this list originate from one sample, sequenced in a study of spatial heterogeneity in lung cancer. TCRdb recomputed calls from the 5' RACE reads with MiXCR, one row per CDR3 protein. The table has tens of thousands of distinct CDR3 sequences, 13% seen once. The time point is: sample taken at primary tumor resection. Unsorted whole RNA of tumor, nontumor lung or frozen PBMC was sequenced. Sequencing used PBMCs, obtained at surgery. These receptors originate from a male donor with early-stage non-small cell lung cancer.

This rearrangement joins TRBV19 to TRBJ1-5, with D hard to call. There are 14 residues in the CDR3. Germline CDR1 is LNHDA and CDR2 is SQIVND (reference sequence). V was clipped by 5 bases and J by 2 bases, with 10 bases between them. The CDR3 DNA reads TGTGCCAGTAGTTTCCATCTGGGCAATCAGCCCCAGCATTTT. Amino acids: CASSFHLGNQPQHF.

This clonotype was recorded at least ten times. The chain employs TRBV7-8 and TRBJ2-2; no clear D. V was trimmed by 1 base and J by 4 bases, leaving 7 bases between them. The germline V gene encodes CDR1 SGHVS and CDR2 FQNEAQ. This CDR3 spans 14 amino acids. As DNA, the CDR3 is TGTGCCAGCAGCTTAGAGAGTTTCACCGGGGAGCTGTTTTTT. Translation gives CASSLESFTGELFF.

The genes are TRBV24-1 and TRBJ2-1, with 11 bases identical to TRBD2. CDR1 and CDR2 from the germline V gene are KGHDR and SFDVKD. This CDR3 has 15 amino acids. V lost 4 bases to trimming and J lost 4 bases; unmatched junction nucleotides: 2. The CDR3 DNA reads TGTGCCACCAGTGAGGGGACTAGCGGATACAATGAGCAGTTCTTC. Translation: CATSEGTSGYNEQFF.

This clonotype has a handful of counts. The chain has TRBV27 and TRBJ2-7; TRBD2 agrees at 14 bases. J was trimmed by 5 bases and V by 5 bases; bases with no gene match: 11. CDR3 length equals 17 residues. The germline V gene has CDR1 MNHEY and CDR2 SMNVEV (reference sequence). The DNA for the CDR3 is TGTGCCAGCAGTCGACCGGGACTAGCGGGAGTTCGGAACGAGCAGTACTTC. It codes for CASSRPGLAGVRNEQYF.

V and J are TRBV5-4 and TRBJ2-1, with TRBD2 matching over 8 bases. The germline V gene encodes CDR1 SGHNT and CDR2 YYREEE (reference sequence). The CDR3 is 16 amino acids. V shed 6 bases and J 0 bases; nucleotides not matched to a gene: 8. The CDR3 DNA is TGTGCCAGCACAAGCCAAAGCGGGAGCTCCTACAATGAGCAGTTCTTC. Translation: CASTSQSGSSYNEQFF. The entire variable domain, with the rest obtained from reference TRBV5-4 and TRBJ2-1, is as follows: ETGVTQSPTHLIKTRGQQVTLRCSSQSGHNTVSWYQQALGQGPQFIFQYYREEENGRGNFPPRFSGLQFPNYSSELNVNALELDDSALYLCASTSQSGSSYNEQFFGPGTRLTVL.

This chain joins TRBV29-1 and TRBJ2-1; 14 nucleotides agree with TRBD2. Per germline, CDR1 SQVTM and CDR2 ANQGSEA. The length of the CDR3 is 16 residues. The V segment lost 7 bases and the J segment 9 bases; nucleotides outside the gene matches: 14. In DNA, the CDR3 is TGCAGCGCTGCCAGTGGAGGGACTAGCGGGAGTAGTGAGCAGTTCTTC. Translation gives CSAASGGTSGSSEQFF.

The CDR3 coding sequence is TGTGCCAGCAGTTTAAATGGGGCCAACGTCCTGACTTTC. Its translation is CASSLNGANVLTF. The chain couples TRBV27 to TRBJ2-6; no definite D call. With 2 bases removed from V and 3 bases from J, the gap between germline ends came to 2 bases. Germline V CDR1 and CDR2: MNHEY, SMNVEV (reference sequence). This CDR3 region has 13 residues.

V gene TRBV12-3 or TRBV12-4 combines with J gene TRBJ1-1; D gene ambiguous. The CDR3 sequence is 10 residues long. Trimming cost V 5 bases and J 11 bases, with 9 bases left between them. The CDR3 sequence: CASSREVAFF. The CDR3 DNA follows: TGTGCCAGCAGTCGTGAGGTCGCTTTCTTT.

This clonotype has ten or more counts. This chain joins TRBV24-1 and TRBJ2-1; D ambiguous. Germline-derived CDR1 and CDR2 are KGHDR and SFDVKD. CDR3 length equals 11 residues. With 3 bases removed from V and 9 bases from J, the gap between germline ends came to 5 bases. CDR3 sequence: CATSDMTEQFF. DNA of the CDR3: TGTGCCACCAGTGATATGACTGAGCAGTTCTTC.

This chain uses TRBV5-1 with TRBJ1-1, with D possibly being TRBD1 (5 bases). With 4 bases removed from V and 5 bases from J, the gap between germline ends came to 18 bases. The CDR3 totals 15 residues. Germline V lookup: CDR1 SGHRS, CDR2 YFSETQ. The CDR3 region has the DNA TGCGCCAGCAGCCTAGGTAATAGAGGGGATACTGAAGCTTTCTTT. This sequence encodes CASSLGNRGDTEAFF. Filled out from reference TRBV5-1 and TRBJ1-1, the complete variable domain reads KAGVTQTPRYLIKTRGQQVTLSCSPISGHRSVSWYQQTPGQGLQFLFEYFSETQRNKGNFPGRFSGRQFSNSRSEMNVSTLELGDSALYLCASSLGNRGDTEAFFGQGTRLTVV.

This clonotype was counted a few times. The chain has TRBV29-1 and TRBJ1-2; D call uncertain. The germline gives CDR1 SQVTM, CDR2 ANQGSEA. The CDR3 covers 12 residues. The V end lost 3 bases, the J end lost 4 bases, and 9 bases lay between the germline ends. The CDR3 loop is CSVDETVYGYTF. CDR3 sequence (DNA): TGCAGCGTTGATGAAACCGTCTATGGCTACACCTTC.

This clonotype was detected a few times. Its ends do not fully match the called genes, so a read error is possible. J is TRBJ2-1 and V is TRBV5-1, with D unclear. The germline gives CDR1 SGHRS, CDR2 YFSETQ. The CDR3 has 16 residues. The CDR3 region has the DNA TGCGCCAGCAGCTTGGATCCTCCCAGCTCCTATAATGAGCAGTTCTTC. It translates to CASSLDPPSSYNEQFF.

This chain connects TRBV6-4 to TRBJ2-1; possible D gene TRBD2, 7 bases. CDR3 length: 16 amino acids. The V gene's germline CDR1 is MRHNA and CDR2 SNTAGT. Trimming left V 6 bases short and J 8 bases short, with 23 bases between. The CDR3 coding sequence is TGTGCCAGCAGGCCGGGGGGCCAGGGGATCAGGGATGAGCAGTTCTTC. Its protein is CASRPGGQGIRDEQFF.

This clonotype was seen repeatedly, ten times or more. The V gene is TRBV29-1, the J gene TRBJ1-2; a possible D gene is TRBD1 (6 bases). Per the germline V gene, CDR1 is SQVTM and CDR2 is ANQGSEA. This CDR3 region has 12 residues. V lost 4 bases and J lost 4, with 10 bases in between. Here the CDR3 DNA reads TGCAGCGTTGTGGGGGGCCGCTATGGCTACACCTTC. Its translation: CSVVGGRYGYTF.

This clonotype turned up a few times. V gene TRBV6-5 combines with J gene TRBJ2-7, with unresolved D. Germline CDR1 and CDR2: MNHEY and SVGAGI. The CDR3 consists of 12 residues. The V end was cut by 6 bases, the J end by 6 bases, with 12 bases between. This chain's CDR3 is CASRQPPGEQYF. The CDR3, as DNA: TGTGCCAGCAGACAACCCCCGGGCGAGCAGTACTTC.

There are a few counts of this clonotype. This chain connects TRBV29-1 to TRBJ2-7, with 11 bases identical to TRBD2. Looked up from germline, CDR1 is SQVTM and CDR2 is ANQGSEA. After removal of 6 bases from V and 2 bases from J, the junction contained 0 bases not matched to a gene. The CDR3 extends over 12 amino acids. This CDR3 is CSVGLAAYEQYF. CDR3 DNA: TGCAGCGTGGGACTAGCGGCCTACGAGCAGTACTTC.

The DNA for the CDR3 is TGTGCCAGCCGGGACCTTGCCTACGAGCAGTACTTC. Translating it yields CASRDLAYEQYF. This chain links TRBV10-3 with TRBJ2-7; perhaps D is TRBD1 or TRBD2 (5 bases each). Trimming took off 10 bases at V and 2 bases at J, with 12 bases between the two ends. The germline CDR1 and CDR2 sequences are ENHRY and SYGVKD. This CDR3 has 12 residues.

This clonotype was counted only a few times. V is TRBV3-1 and J is TRBJ2-5; 8 bases map to TRBD2. Germline assignment: CDR1 LGHDT and CDR2 YNNKEL (reference sequence). V lost 0 bases, J lost 4 bases, and 1 base stayed unmatched. The CDR3 is made up of 14 amino acids. The CDR3 sequence is CASSQDAGGETQYF. CDR3 bases: TGTGCCAGCAGCCAAGATGCGGGAGGAGAGACCCAGTACTTC.

This clonotype was found a few times. The chain employs TRBV6-1 and TRBJ1-1; tentative D call: TRBD1 (5 bases). The V end lost 7 bases, the J end lost 7 bases, and 16 bases lay between the germline ends. The CDR3 contains 13 residues. The germline CDR1 and CDR2 sequences are MNHNS and SASEGT. The CDR3 reads CASIGGGKGEAFF. For the CDR3, the DNA is TGTGCCAGCATCGGGGGTGGAAAGGGTGAAGCTTTCTTT.

By sample fraction, this clonotype is medium-sized. V gene TRBV5-1 combines with J gene TRBJ2-2; D gene unclear. The V and J ends lost 2 bases and 1 base respectively, with 3 bases between them. Per germline, CDR1 SGHRS and CDR2 YFSETQ. This CDR3 has 13 amino acids. The CDR3 loop reads CASSFENTGELFF. The CDR3 nucleotides are TGCGCCAGCAGCTTTGAGAACACCGGGGAGCTGTTTTTT.

This clonotype was counted ten times or more. This sequence joins TRBV7-2 and TRBJ1-2, with TRBD1 matching 10 bases. V was clipped by 5 bases and J by 6 bases; unmatched bases: 9. The CDR3 runs to 15 residues. CDR1 is SGHTA, CDR2 FQGNSA, per germline. The CDR3 bases are TGTGCCAGCAGCACCCGGACAGGGGGAAGTGATGGCTACACCTTC. Its protein product is CASSTRTGGSDGYTF. Combining the CDR3 with reference TRBV7-2 and TRBJ1-2 gives the whole variable domain GAGVSQSPSNKVTEKGKDVELRCDPISGHTALYWYRQSLGQGLEFLIYFQGNSAPDKSGLPSDRFSAERTGGSVSTLTIQRTQQEDSAVYLCASSTRTGGSDGYTFGSGTRLTVV.